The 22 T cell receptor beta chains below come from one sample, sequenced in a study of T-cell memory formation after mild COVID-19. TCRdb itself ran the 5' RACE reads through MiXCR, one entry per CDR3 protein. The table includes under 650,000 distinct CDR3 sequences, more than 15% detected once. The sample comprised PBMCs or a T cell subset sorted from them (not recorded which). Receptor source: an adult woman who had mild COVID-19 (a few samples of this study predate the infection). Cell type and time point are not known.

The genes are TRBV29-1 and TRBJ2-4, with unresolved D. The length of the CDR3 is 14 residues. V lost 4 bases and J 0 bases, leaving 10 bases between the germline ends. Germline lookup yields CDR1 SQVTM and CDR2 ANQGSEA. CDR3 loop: CSVGTRLAKNIQYF. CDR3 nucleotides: TGCAGCGTTGGAACACGACTAGCCAAAAACATTCAGTACTTC.

CDR3 coding DNA: TGCGCCAGCAGCCAAGATTGGAGCGGCCTCGCTGAAGCTTTCTTT. Amino acid sequence: CASSQDWSGLAEAFF. The rearrangement joins TRBV4-1 to TRBJ1-1; no reliable D call. The ends were cut back, 0 bases at V and 6 bases at J, with 14 bases in the middle. Germline assignment: CDR1 MGHRA and CDR2 YSYEKL. CDR3 length: 15 amino acids.

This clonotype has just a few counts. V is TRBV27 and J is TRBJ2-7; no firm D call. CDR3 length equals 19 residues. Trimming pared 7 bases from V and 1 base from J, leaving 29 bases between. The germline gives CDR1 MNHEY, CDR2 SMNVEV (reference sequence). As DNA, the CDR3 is TGTGCCAGCATGTGTAGTCCTGATCGCCGTGCAGCCCTTTCCTACGAGCAGTACTTC. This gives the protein CASMCSPDRRAALSYEQYF.

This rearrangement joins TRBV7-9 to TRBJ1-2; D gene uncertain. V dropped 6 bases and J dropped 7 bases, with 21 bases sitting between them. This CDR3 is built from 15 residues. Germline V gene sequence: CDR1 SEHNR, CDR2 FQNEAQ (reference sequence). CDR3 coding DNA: TGTGCCAGCAGTCCGGAGGCGGGCGCCCTGGGTGGCTACACCTTC. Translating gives CASSPEAGALGGYTF.

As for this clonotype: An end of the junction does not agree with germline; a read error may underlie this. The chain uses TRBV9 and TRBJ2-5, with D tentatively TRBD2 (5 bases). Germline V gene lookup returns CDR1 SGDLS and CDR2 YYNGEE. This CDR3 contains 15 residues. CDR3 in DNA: TGTACCAGCAGCGTCGTAGGGAGTGCCAGAGAGACCCAGTACTTC. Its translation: CTSSVVGSARETQYF. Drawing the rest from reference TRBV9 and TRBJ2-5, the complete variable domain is DSGVTQTPKHLITATGQRVTLRCSPRSGDLSVYWYQQSLDQGLQFLIQYYNGEERAKGNILERFSAQQFPDLHSELNLSSLELGDSALYFCTSSVVGSARETQYFGPGTRLLVL.

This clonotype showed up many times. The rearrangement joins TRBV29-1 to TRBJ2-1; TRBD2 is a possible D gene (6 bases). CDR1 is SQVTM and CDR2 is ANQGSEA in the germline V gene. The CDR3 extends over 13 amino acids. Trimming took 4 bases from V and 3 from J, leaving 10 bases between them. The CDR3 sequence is CSVGSSDYNEQFF. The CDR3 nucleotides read TGCAGCGTTGGGTCTAGCGACTACAATGAGCAGTTCTTC.

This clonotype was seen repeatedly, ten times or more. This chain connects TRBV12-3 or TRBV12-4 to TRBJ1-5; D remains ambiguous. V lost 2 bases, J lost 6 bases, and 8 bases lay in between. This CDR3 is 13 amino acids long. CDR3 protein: CASSLNLGQPQHF. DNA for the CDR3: TGTGCCAGCAGTTTAAATTTAGGTCAGCCCCAGCATTTT.

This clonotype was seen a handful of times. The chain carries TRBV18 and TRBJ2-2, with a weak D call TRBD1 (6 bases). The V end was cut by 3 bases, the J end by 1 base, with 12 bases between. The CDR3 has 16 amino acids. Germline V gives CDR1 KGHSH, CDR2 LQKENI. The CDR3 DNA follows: TGTGCCAGCTCACCTGACAGGATCGGGAACACCGGGGAGCTGTTTTTT. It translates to CASSPDRIGNTGELFF.

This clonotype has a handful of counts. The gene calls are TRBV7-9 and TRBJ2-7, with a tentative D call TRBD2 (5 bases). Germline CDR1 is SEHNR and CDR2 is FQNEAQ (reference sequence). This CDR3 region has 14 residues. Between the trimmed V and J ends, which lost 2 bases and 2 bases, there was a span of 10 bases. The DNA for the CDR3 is TGTGCCAGCAGCTTAAGCAGCGGCACCTACGAGCAGTACTTC. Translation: CASSLSSGTYEQYF.

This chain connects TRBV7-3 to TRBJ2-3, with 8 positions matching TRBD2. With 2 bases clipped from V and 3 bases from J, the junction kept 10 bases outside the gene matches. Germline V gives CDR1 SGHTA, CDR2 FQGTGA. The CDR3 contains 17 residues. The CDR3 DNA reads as TGTGCCAGCAGCTTAGTGGGCCGCGGCGGGAGGACAGATACGCAGTATTTT. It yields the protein CASSLVGRGGRTDTQYF.

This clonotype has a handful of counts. The CDR3 coding sequence is TGTGCCAGCAGCTTAATTGGCGGGAGTGCGGACGAGCAGTACTTC. As protein: CASSLIGGSADEQYF. The chain carries TRBV7-9 and TRBJ2-7; 7 bases match TRBD2. The trim removed 2 bases at V and 5 bases at J, leaving 9 bases unmatched. Germline CDR1 reads SEHNR; CDR2 reads FQNEAQ (reference sequence). There are 15 residues in the CDR3.

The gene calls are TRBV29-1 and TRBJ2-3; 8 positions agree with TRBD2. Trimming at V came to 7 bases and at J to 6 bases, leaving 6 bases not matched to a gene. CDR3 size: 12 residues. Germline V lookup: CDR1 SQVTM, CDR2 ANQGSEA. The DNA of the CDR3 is TGCAGCGGAACCGGGGGGGCGGATACGCAGTATTTT. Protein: CSGTGGADTQYF.

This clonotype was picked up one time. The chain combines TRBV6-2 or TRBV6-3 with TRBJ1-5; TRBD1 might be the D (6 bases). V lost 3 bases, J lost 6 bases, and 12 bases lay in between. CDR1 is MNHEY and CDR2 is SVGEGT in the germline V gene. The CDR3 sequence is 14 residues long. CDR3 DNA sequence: TGTGCCAGCAGTTATACAGGGCTCGTTCAGCCCCAGCATTTT. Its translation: CASSYTGLVQPQHF.

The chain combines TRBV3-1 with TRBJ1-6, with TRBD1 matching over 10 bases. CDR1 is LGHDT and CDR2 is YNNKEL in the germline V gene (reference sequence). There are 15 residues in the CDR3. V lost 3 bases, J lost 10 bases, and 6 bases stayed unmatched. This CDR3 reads CASSHGDRGDSPLHF. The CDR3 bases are TGTGCCAGCAGCCACGGGGACAGGGGAGACTCACCCCTCCACTTT.

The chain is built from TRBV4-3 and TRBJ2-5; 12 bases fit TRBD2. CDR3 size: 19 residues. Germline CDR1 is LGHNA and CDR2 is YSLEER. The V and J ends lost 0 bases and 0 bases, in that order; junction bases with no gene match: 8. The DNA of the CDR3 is TGCGCCAGCAGCCAAGAAAGGCTAGCGGGAGGGAAGAACCAAGAGACCCAGTACTTC. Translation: CASSQERLAGGKNQETQYF.

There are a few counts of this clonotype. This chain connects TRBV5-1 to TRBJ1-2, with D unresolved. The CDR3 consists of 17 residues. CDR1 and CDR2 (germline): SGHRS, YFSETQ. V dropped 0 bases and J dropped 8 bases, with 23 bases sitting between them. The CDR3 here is CASSLDPQSRTLEGYTF. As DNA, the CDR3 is TGCGCCAGCAGCTTGGATCCTCAATCAAGAACTCTCGAGGGCTACACCTTC.

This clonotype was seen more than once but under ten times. CDR3 nucleotide sequence: TGTGCCAGCAGCCCCGGAGGGACAGGGGTACAGCCCCAGCATTTT. Protein product: CASSPGGTGVQPQHF. The chain uses TRBV11-2 and TRBJ1-5; 10 bases line up with TRBD1. J lost 7 bases, V lost 5 bases, and 8 bases had no gene match. Per the germline V gene, CDR1 is SGHAT and CDR2 is FQNNGV. The CDR3 totals 15 residues.

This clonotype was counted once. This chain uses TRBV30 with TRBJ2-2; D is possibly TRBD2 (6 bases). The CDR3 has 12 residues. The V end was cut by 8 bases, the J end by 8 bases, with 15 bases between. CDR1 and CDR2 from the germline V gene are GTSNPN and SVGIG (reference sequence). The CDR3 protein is CARSAAGGELFF. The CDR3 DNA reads TGTGCCCGTTCAGCCGCGGGGGGGGAGCTGTTTTTT.

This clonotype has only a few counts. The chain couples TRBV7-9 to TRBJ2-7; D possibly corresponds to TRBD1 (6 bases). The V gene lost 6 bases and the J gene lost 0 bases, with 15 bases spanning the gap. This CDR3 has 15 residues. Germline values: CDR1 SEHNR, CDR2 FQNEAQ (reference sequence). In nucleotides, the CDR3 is TGTGCCAGCAGACCCGGGACACATAACTCCTACGAGCAGTACTTC. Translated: CASRPGTHNSYEQYF.

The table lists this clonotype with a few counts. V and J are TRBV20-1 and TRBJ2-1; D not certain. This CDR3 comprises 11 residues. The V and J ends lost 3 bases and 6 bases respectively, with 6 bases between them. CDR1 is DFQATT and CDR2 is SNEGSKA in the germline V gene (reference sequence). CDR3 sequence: CSASFANEQFF. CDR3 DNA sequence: TGCAGTGCTAGTTTTGCCAATGAGCAGTTCTTC.

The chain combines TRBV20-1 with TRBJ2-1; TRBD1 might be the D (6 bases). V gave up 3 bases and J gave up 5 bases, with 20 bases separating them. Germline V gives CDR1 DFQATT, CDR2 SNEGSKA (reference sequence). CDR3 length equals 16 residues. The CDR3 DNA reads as TGCAGTGCTAGTAAGGACAGAAGTTTTCTCGACAATGAGCAGTTCTTC. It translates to CSASKDRSFLDNEQFF.

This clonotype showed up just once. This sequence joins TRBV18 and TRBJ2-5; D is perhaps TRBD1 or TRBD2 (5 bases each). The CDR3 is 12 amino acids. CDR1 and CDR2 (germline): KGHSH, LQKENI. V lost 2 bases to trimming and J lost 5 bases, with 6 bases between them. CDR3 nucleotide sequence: TGTGCCAGCTCACCATGGGGGGAGACCCAGTACTTC. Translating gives CASSPWGETQYF.